The T cell receptor (beta chain) described here comes from a study of post-analysis software for immune sequencing data. Findings of the study overall: Patients used about 5 TRBV segments, including TRBV5-6, TRBV5-1 and TRBV20-1, more often than controls. Versus controls, multiple sclerosis patients showed significantly lower diversity (normalized Chao1). The F measure placed samples prepared in the same batch into strongly shared clusters.

This CDR3 has 16 residues. V was pared by 5 bases and J by 3 bases, with 13 bases of the junction left unmatched. CDR1 is MNHNY, CDR2 SVGAGI, per germline (reference sequence). Turning to this clonotype: Its specificity is unknown.

Unique molecular identifiers were built into the TCR beta cDNA libraries. TCRdb used MiXCR to reprocess the PCR reads, holding one entry per CDR3 protein. This table holds fewer than 900,000 distinct CDR3 sequences, 46% found once. Source material: blood. This receptor was identified in a girl aged 5-17 years with multiple sclerosis. J is TRBJ2-7 and V is TRBV6-6; 7 nucleotides agree with TRBD1. CDR3 amino acids: CASSTTGTAAFYEQYF. The CDR3 region has the DNA TGTGCCAGCAGTACAACCGGGACAGCAGCCTTCTACGAGCAGTACTTC.